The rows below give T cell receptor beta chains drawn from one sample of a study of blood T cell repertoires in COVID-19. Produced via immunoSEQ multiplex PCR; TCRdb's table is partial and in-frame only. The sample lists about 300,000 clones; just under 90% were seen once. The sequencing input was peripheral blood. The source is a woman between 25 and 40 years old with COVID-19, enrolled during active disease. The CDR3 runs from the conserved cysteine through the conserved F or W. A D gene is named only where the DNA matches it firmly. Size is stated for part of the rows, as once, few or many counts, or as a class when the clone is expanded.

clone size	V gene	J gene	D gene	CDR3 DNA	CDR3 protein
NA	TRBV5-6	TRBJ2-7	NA	TGTGCCAGCAGCTTGGGGGCAGGGCAACCTTACGAGCAGTACTTC	CASSLGAGQPYEQYF
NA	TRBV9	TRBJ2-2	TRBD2	TGTGCCAGCAGCCGGGGGGGCCGGTTCACCGGGGAGCTGTTTTTT	CASSRGGRFTGELFF
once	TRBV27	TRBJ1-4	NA	TGTGCCAGCAGCCGATTACCAGTAAATGAAAAACTGTTTTTT	CASSRLPVNEKLFF
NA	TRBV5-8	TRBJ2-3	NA	TGTGCCAGCAGCTTGAGGGGAATGAGCACAGATACGCAGTATTTT	CASSLRGMSTDTQYF
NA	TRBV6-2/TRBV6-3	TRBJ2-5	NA	TGTGCCAGCAGCCGAGGATTGGGAGCGGGCCAAGAGACCCAGTACTTC	CASSRGLGAGQETQYF
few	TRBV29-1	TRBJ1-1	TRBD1	TGCAGCGCATCGACAGGGGAGGGGACTGAAGCTTTCTTT	CSASTGEGTEAFF
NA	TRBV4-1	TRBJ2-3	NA	TGCGCCAGCAGCTGGACAGCCACAGATACGCAGTATTTT	CASSWTATDTQYF
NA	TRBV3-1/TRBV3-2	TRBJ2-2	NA	TGTGCCAGCAGCTACCAGCTAGCGAACACCGGGGAGCTGTTTTTT	CASSYQLANTGELFF
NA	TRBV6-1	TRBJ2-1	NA	TGTGCCAGCAGTGATTCGCGCAATGAGCAGTTCTTC	CASSDSRNEQFF
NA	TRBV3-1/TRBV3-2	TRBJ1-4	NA	TGTGCCAGCAGCCAACCTGGGACATCAAATGAAAAACTGTTTTTT	CASSQPGTSNEKLFF
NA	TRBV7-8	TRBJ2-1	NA	TGTGCCAGCAGCCCCCTGGGCGCAGTGACCTACAATGAGCAGTTCTTC	CASSPLGAVTYNEQFF
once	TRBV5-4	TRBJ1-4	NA	TGTGCCAGCAGCTTGCAAAGTCAGACAACTAATGAAAAACTGTTTTTT	CASSLQSQTTNEKLFF
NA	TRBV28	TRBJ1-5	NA	TGTGCCAGCAGTTTAGCGGGGGCTCGGTATAGCAATCAGCCCCAGCATTTT	CASSLAGARYSNQPQHF
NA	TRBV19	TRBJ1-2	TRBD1	TGTGCCAGTAGTATGGGGACAGGGTGGAACTATGGCTACACCTTC	CASSMGTGWNYGYTF
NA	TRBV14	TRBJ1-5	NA	TGTGCCAGCACCCAGGACCTGGGGGGAGGGGCGTATAGCAATCAGCCCCAGCATTTT	CASTQDLGGGAYSNQPQHF
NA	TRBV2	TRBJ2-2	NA	TGTGCCAGCAGCCTTTTGGCAGGGCGCGGCACCGGGGAGCTGTTTTTT	CASSLLAGRGTGELFF
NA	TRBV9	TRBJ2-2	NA	TGTGCCAGCAGCGTAGGCGGCAGTAGGACCGGGGAGCTGTTTTTT	CASSVGGSRTGELFF
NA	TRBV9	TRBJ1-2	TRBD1	TGTGCCAGCAGCGACCGCCGCGGATTTAGACAGGGTAAGGATGGCTACACCTTC	CASSDRRGFRQGKDGYTF
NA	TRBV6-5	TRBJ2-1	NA	TGTGCCAGCAGTTACACCGGGGGCTCCTACAATGAGCAGTTCTTC	CASSYTGGSYNEQFF
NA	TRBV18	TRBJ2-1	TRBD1	TGTGCCAGCTCACCACAAACAGGGGGAGGAAAATACAATGAGCAGTTCTTC	CASSPQTGGGKYNEQFF
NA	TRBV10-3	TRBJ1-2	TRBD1	TGTGCCACCAAGACAGGGGGCGCCTATGGCTACACCTTC	CATKTGGAYGYTF
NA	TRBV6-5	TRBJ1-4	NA	TGTGCCAGCAGCCTTTCAGGGGCAACGGATGAAAAACTGTTTTTT	CASSLSGATDEKLFF
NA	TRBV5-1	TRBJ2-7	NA	TGCGCCAGCAGCTTGCAGGGAGGGGGAAACCCTTACTACGAGCAGTACTTC	CASSLQGGGNPYYEQYF
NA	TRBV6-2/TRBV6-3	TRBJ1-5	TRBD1	TGTGCCAGCAGTGTACAGGGGGCTAATCAGCCCCAGCATTTT	CASSVQGANQPQHF
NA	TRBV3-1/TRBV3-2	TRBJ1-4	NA	TGTGCCAGCAGCCCCAGAGGCGAAAAACTGTTTTTT	CASSPRGEKLFF
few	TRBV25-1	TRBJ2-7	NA	TGTGCCAGCAGTGAATGGATCCAGTCAGGCGAGCAGTACTTC	CASSEWIQSGEQYF
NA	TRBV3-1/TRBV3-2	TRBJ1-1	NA	TGTGCCAGCAGCTCTCAAGGGGCTGAAGCTTTCTTT	CASSSQGAEAFF
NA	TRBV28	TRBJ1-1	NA	TGTGCCGCAAGACGGGGAACTGAAGCTTTCTTT	CAARRGTEAFF
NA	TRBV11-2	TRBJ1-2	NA	TGTGCCAGCAGCTTAGATTCAAGTCCGGGAATTGGCTATGGCTACACCTTC	CASSLDSSPGIGYGYTF
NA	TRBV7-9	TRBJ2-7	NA	TGTGCCAGCAGCCCAACAGGGTTTTTGGCCGAGCAGTACTTC	CASSPTGFLAEQYF
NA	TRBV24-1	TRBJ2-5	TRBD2	TGTGCCACCAGTGACCTCGGGACTAGCGGGGACCAAGAGACCCAGTACTTC	CATSDLGTSGDQETQYF